Given below is one T cell receptor (beta chain) in context. An end of the junction does not agree with germline; a read error may underlie this. Per the germline V gene, CDR1 is SGHAT and CDR2 is FQNNGV. The CDR3 runs to 15 residues. A J-beta primer mix and a sample-barcoded 5' primer were used in a second PCR of about 7 to 11 cycles. MiXCR, applied by TCRdb to the 5' RACE reads, yields one record per CDR3 protein. Of some 1.7 million distinct CDR3 sequences listed, approximately 28% were seen once; the top ten hold over 7%. The data belong to a study of blood T cells in healthy people across ages. The chain uses TRBV11-2 and TRBJ2-7; D is perhaps TRBD1 (6 bases). Sequencing used blood. This clonotype was obtained from a woman aged 25 to 39 in good health. CDR3 sequence: CTSSLGGQPSYEQYF. The CDR3 DNA reads TGTACCAGCAGCTTAGGTGGACAGCCCTCCTACGAGCAGTACTTC.